A selection of T cell receptor beta chains follows, all from one sample in a study of blood T cell repertoires in COVID-19. This table comes from immunoSEQ multiplex PCR, and its TCRdb copy is limited to in-frame clones, with some not included. The sample lists about 130,000 clones, around 88% occurring once. Sequencing was performed on peripheral blood. These receptor sequences come from a man between 50 and 59 years old with acute or convalescent COVID-19. The CDR3 runs from the conserved cysteine through the conserved F or W. D genes are given only for firm matches. Expanded clones get a size class; other rows say once, few or many, or leave the size out.

length,size,J,V,D,DNA,CDR3
13,NA,TRBJ1-2,TRBV6-5,NA,TGTGCCAGCAGGTGGCCCGGGACTCTCGGCTACACCTTC,CASRWPGTLGYTF
16,NA,TRBJ2-3,TRBV5-1,NA,TGCGCCAGCAGCTTGGGCGGGTGGACTAGCACAGATACGCAGTATTTT,CASSLGGWTSTDTQYF
15,NA,TRBJ1-6,TRBV27,NA,TGTGCCAGCAGTTTATCGATAGGGACTTCTTCACCCCTCCACTTT,CASSLSIGTSSPLHF
12,NA,TRBJ2-1,TRBV7-7,NA,TGTGCTAGCAGCTCTACAGGGAGTGAGCAGTTCTTC,CASSSTGSEQFF
15,NA,TRBJ2-1,TRBV5-4,NA,TGTGCCAGCAGCTTTCTCAGGGGCGGAATGAATGAGCAGTTCTTC,CASSFLRGGMNEQFF
12,NA,TRBJ1-1,TRBV27,NA,TGTGCCAGCAGGGGGCGGAACACTGAAGCTTTCTTT,CASRGRNTEAFF
11,few,TRBJ1-1,TRBV5-1,NA,TGCGCCAGCAGCTCGAGTACCGGAGCAAAGTTT,CASSSSTGAKF
15,NA,TRBJ2-7,TRBV27,TRBD2,TGTGCCAGCAGACTAAAGGCGGGAGAATCCTACGAGCAGTACTTC,CASRLKAGESYEQYF
18,NA,TRBJ1-2,TRBV18,NA,TGTGCCAGCTCACCACTATGGGAGCAAACGGGTTACAACTATGGCTACACCTTC,CASSPLWEQTGYNYGYTF
14,NA,TRBJ1-1,TRBV5-1,TRBD1,TGCGCCAGCAGCCGGAACAGGGGAGCCACTGAAGCTTTCTTT,CASSRNRGATEAFF
14,few,TRBJ1-4,TRBV5-4,TRBD1,TGTGCCAGCAGCACCCGGGGACAGAATGAAAAACTGTTTTTT,CASSTRGQNEKLFF
17,NA,TRBJ2-1,TRBV5-1,TRBD2,TGCGCCAGCAGCTTGCTTTTGCGGGAGGGTAGTTACAATGAGCAGTTCTTC,CASSLLLREGSYNEQFF
15,NA,TRBJ2-5,TRBV2,TRBD1,TGTGCCAGCAGAGGGACAGGGAAACAGGCAGAGACCCAGTACTTC,CASRGTGKQAETQYF
15,NA,TRBJ2-2,TRBV19,TRBD1,TGTGCCAGTACTACCCAGGGGGCCAACACCGGGGAGCTGTTTTTT,CASTTQGANTGELFF
15,NA,TRBJ2-2,TRBV27,NA,TGTGCCAGCAGCATCTACAGGGCGCCCACCGGGGAGCTGTTTTTT,CASSIYRAPTGELFF
15,NA,TRBJ1-1,TRBV5-1,NA,TGCGCCAGCAGTTTTTACGACAGCAAGAACACTGAAGCTTTCTTT,CASSFYDSKNTEAFF
13,NA,TRBJ1-5,TRBV5-1,NA,TGCGCCAGCAGCTTGGTGGGAGACCAGCCCCAGCATTTT,CASSLVGDQPQHF
15,NA,TRBJ1-1,TRBV18,TRBD1,TGTGCCAGCTCACCACGACAGGGCGTTGCCACTGAAGCTTTCTTT,CASSPRQGVATEAFF
14,NA,TRBJ1-4,TRBV7-9,NA,TGTGCCAGCAGCCCTTTTGGGGGGAATGAAAAACTGTTTTTT,CASSPFGGNEKLFF
15,NA,TRBJ1-3,TRBV19,NA,TGTGCCAGTACCCCCCGTTGGAGCTCTGGAAACACCATATATTTT,CASTPRWSSGNTIYF
15,NA,TRBJ1-2,TRBV7-2,NA,TGTGCCAGCAGCTTAAGGGGACTTACGAACTATGGCTACACCTTC,CASSLRGLTNYGYTF
13,NA,TRBJ1-1,TRBV7-9,NA,TGTGCCAGCAGCCGAGCCTGGGAGACTGAAGCTTTCTTT,CASSRAWETEAFF
13,NA,TRBJ1-1,TRBV29-1,NA,TGCAGCGTTGAAGGCGCCTGGGCCACTGAAGCTTTCTTT,CSVEGAWATEAFF
13,NA,TRBJ1-2,TRBV2,NA,TGTGCCAGCCTCTCATGGGGAGGGGATGGCTACACCTTC,CASLSWGGDGYTF
14,NA,TRBJ1-5,TRBV5-5,TRBD1,TGTGCCAGCAGCATGGGACAGGGATATCAGCCCCAGCATTTT,CASSMGQGYQPQHF
13,NA,TRBJ1-2,TRBV11-2,NA,TGTGCCAGCAGCCGCCGGTTAATGGGCGGCTACACCTTC,CASSRRLMGGYTF
15,NA,TRBJ1-1,TRBV6-5,NA,TGTGCCAGCAGGTCCGGCCATTCCGGGGAGGCTGAAGCTTTCTTT,CASRSGHSGEAEAFF
15,NA,TRBJ1-2,TRBV11-2,TRBD1,TGTGCCAGCAGCTTAGGGGACAGCGTTGGAGATGGCTACACCTTC,CASSLGDSVGDGYTF
16,once,TRBJ1-6,TRBV4-1,NA,TGCGCCAGCAGCCAAGTAGGGCGGGGAAGTAATTCACCCCTCCACTTT,CASSQVGRGSNSPLHF
15,NA,TRBJ1-1,TRBV5-8,NA,TGTGCCAGCAGCTTCCGCAGACTGAGGAACACTGAAGCTTTCTTT,CASSFRRLRNTEAFF
15,NA,TRBJ1-1,TRBV11-3,TRBD1,TGTGCCAGCAGCGCGGACGGGACAGCGGACACTGAAGCTTTCTTT,CASSADGTADTEAFF
18,NA,TRBJ1-2,TRBV9,TRBD1,TGTGCCAGCAGCGTAGGCCCGGGACAGGGAAAGAGCAACTATGGCTACACCTTC,CASSVGPGQGKSNYGYTF
16,NA,TRBJ1-5,TRBV5-8,TRBD1,TGTGCCAGCAGCTCCGGGACAGGGGTGAGCAATCAGCCCCAGCATTTT,CASSSGTGVSNQPQHF
15,NA,TRBJ2-7,TRBV10-3,NA,TGTGCCATCAGTGAAGTAGGAGGGGATGGCTACGAGCAGTACTTC,CAISEVGGDGYEQYF
16,NA,TRBJ2-2,TRBV24-1,TRBD1,TGTGCCACCAGTGATCGGACAGGCCCGAACACCGGGGAGCTGTTTTTT,CATSDRTGPNTGELFF
13,NA,TRBJ2-7,TRBV7-9,NA,TGTGCCAGCAGCCTAGGACAGCTGGGGGAGCAGTACTTC,CASSLGQLGEQYF
12,NA,TRBJ1-5,TRBV15,NA,TGTGCCACCAGCTTAGGGGGACAGCCCCAGCATTTT,CATSLGGQPQHF
15,NA,TRBJ1-6,TRBV28,NA,TGTGCCAGCAGTTTACAGGGGATTAGGCATTCACCCCTCCACTTT,CASSLQGIRHSPLHF
14,NA,TRBJ1-1,TRBV28,TRBD1,TGTGCCACCCGACAGGGGACGCAACGCGGGGAAGCTTTCTTT,CATRQGTQRGEAFF
15,NA,TRBJ2-7,TRBV19,TRBD1,TGTGCCAGTAGTAGACCGGGACAGGGGCAGCACGAGCAGTACTTC,CASSRPGQGQHEQYF
15,NA,TRBJ2-1,TRBV19,TRBD1,TGTGCCAGTAGTATGTCCGGGACAGGGTGGAATGAGCAGTTCTTC,CASSMSGTGWNEQFF
14,NA,TRBJ2-5,TRBV2,TRBD1,TGTGCCAGCATGCCGGGACAGGGGCTTGGGACCCAGTACTTC,CASMPGQGLGTQYF
16,NA,TRBJ1-1,TRBV19,TRBD1,TGTGCCAGTAGTATAGGTTGGGACAGGGGACCCTCTGAAGCTTTCTTT,CASSIGWDRGPSEAFF
13,NA,TRBJ2-1,TRBV6-5,NA,TGTGCCAGCACCTTGCGGGGTGGCGATGAGCAGTTCTTC,CASTLRGGDEQFF
13,NA,TRBJ1-5,TRBV24-1,NA,TGTGCCACCAGTGAGCGGCTTGGTCAGCCCCAGCATTTT,CATSERLGQPQHF
16,NA,TRBJ2-3,TRBV5-1,TRBD2,TGCGCCAGCAGCTTGGAGTCTAGCGGTAGCACAGATACGCAGTATTTT,CASSLESSGSTDTQYF
16,once,TRBJ1-1,TRBV28,TRBD1,TGTGCCAGCAGTTCGCAGAACGGACAGGGGGACACTGAAGCTTTCTTT,CASSSQNGQGDTEAFF